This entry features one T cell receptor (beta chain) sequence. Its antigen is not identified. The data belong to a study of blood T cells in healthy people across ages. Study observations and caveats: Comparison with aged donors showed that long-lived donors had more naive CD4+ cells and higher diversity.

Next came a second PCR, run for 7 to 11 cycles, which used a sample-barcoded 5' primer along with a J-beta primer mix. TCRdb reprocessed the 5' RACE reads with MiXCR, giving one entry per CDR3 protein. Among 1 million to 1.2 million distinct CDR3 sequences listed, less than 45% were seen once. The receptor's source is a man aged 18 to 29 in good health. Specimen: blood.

The DNA for the CDR3 is TGCGCCAGCAGACAGGACCGAAGCTCCTACAATGAGCAGTTCTTC. The encoded protein is CASRQDRSSYNEQFF. This chain links TRBV5-1 with TRBJ2-1, with D tentatively TRBD1 (5 bases). V gave up 5 bases and J gave up 0 bases, with 12 bases separating them. The CDR3 length is 15 residues. The germline V gene encodes CDR1 SGHRS and CDR2 YFSETQ.